Listed below are T cell receptor beta chains from one sample, sequenced in a study of blood T cells in healthy people across ages. One entry per CDR3 protein results from TCRdb running MiXCR on the 5' RACE reads. The sample lists over 1,200,000 distinct CDR3 sequences; around 55% were seen once. The sample was blood. The source is a man aged 18-30 years in good health. The CDR3 runs from the conserved cysteine through the conserved F or W. Each record gives: V gene, D gene, J gene, CDR3 protein. The D gene is left open where the match is weak.

v_gene: TRBV5-1; d_gene: .; j_gene: TRBJ2-2; CDR3aa: CASPGRAPSGELFF
v_gene: TRBV28; d_gene: .; j_gene: TRBJ2-5; CDR3aa: CASRGGEETQYF
v_gene: TRBV29-1; d_gene: .; j_gene: TRBJ1-1; CDR3aa: CSAQKGEIEAFF
v_gene: TRBV6-4; d_gene: TRBD2; j_gene: TRBJ2-1; CDR3aa: CASSRTSGDYNEQFF
v_gene: TRBV7-9; d_gene: .; j_gene: TRBJ2-1; CDR3aa: CASRPSSGKGYNEQFF
v_gene: TRBV12-3/TRBV12-4; d_gene: .; j_gene: TRBJ1-6; CDR3aa: CASSLLGGWGNSPLHF
v_gene: TRBV20-1; d_gene: TRBD2; j_gene: TRBJ2-1; CDR3aa: CSGKKAGGTNEQFF
v_gene: TRBV7-2; d_gene: .; j_gene: TRBJ2-7; CDR3aa: CASSVTSRSSYEQYF
v_gene: TRBV6-4; d_gene: TRBD1; j_gene: TRBJ1-2; CDR3aa: CASKDREGGYTF
v_gene: TRBV28; d_gene: .; j_gene: TRBJ1-6; CDR3aa: CASSLDGQNSPLHF
v_gene: TRBV6-5; d_gene: .; j_gene: TRBJ2-7; CDR3aa: CASSYGAQGHEQYF
v_gene: TRBV2; d_gene: .; j_gene: TRBJ2-3; CDR3aa: CASSGDTQYF
v_gene: TRBV3-1; d_gene: .; j_gene: TRBJ2-5; CDR3aa: CASSQEGRLSGETQYF
v_gene: TRBV7-8; d_gene: .; j_gene: TRBJ1-5; CDR3aa: CASSSRDGRNQPQHF
v_gene: TRBV29-1; d_gene: TRBD2; j_gene: TRBJ2-7; CDR3aa: CSVVGGSGIDTYEQYF
v_gene: TRBV14; d_gene: TRBD2; j_gene: TRBJ2-3; CDR3aa: CASSQGIAGRQTDTQYF
v_gene: TRBV11-2; d_gene: TRBD2; j_gene: TRBJ2-7; CDR3aa: CASSPKAGSSYEQYF
v_gene: TRBV2; d_gene: .; j_gene: TRBJ2-1; CDR3aa: CASSDRRSSYNEQFF
v_gene: TRBV10-3; d_gene: TRBD1; j_gene: TRBJ2-7; CDR3aa: CAIGDRGYEQYF
v_gene: TRBV14; d_gene: .; j_gene: TRBJ1-4; CDR3aa: CASSRAVTNEKLFF
v_gene: TRBV27; d_gene: .; j_gene: TRBJ1-2; CDR3aa: CASSYLGGGYTF
v_gene: TRBV5-1; d_gene: TRBD1; j_gene: TRBJ2-1; CDR3aa: CASSGGGGSGTVSSYNEQFF
v_gene: TRBV28; d_gene: TRBD1; j_gene: TRBJ2-7; CDR3aa: CASSLMGTGEEQYF
v_gene: TRBV7-2; d_gene: TRBD1; j_gene: .; CDR3aa: CASSSGQGLPRTYEQYF
v_gene: TRBV29-1; d_gene: .; j_gene: TRBJ1-2; CDR3aa: CSALANYGHTF
v_gene: TRBV4-2; d_gene: .; j_gene: TRBJ2-2; CDR3aa: CASSQVSSSPPPGELFF
v_gene: TRBV10-3; d_gene: .; j_gene: TRBJ1-2; CDR3aa: CAISEGSWASGYTF
v_gene: TRBV18; d_gene: .; j_gene: TRBJ2-1; CDR3aa: CASSPPGQRYNEQFF
v_gene: TRBV4-3; d_gene: TRBD2; j_gene: TRBJ2-7; CDR3aa: CASSQDTDASGVYEQYF
v_gene: TRBV28; d_gene: .; j_gene: TRBJ2-5; CDR3aa: CASTHSFLGRQETQYF
v_gene: TRBV5-1; d_gene: TRBD1; j_gene: TRBJ1-2; CDR3aa: CASSLASLQTGVYGYTF
v_gene: TRBV5-5; d_gene: TRBD1; j_gene: TRBJ2-7; CDR3aa: CASSQRTGLYEQYF
v_gene: TRBV29-1; d_gene: .; j_gene: TRBJ2-7; CDR3aa: CSVETGTASYEQYF
v_gene: TRBV14; d_gene: .; j_gene: TRBJ2-5; CDR3aa: CASSHGTPLQYF